One sample yielded the 16 T cell receptor beta chains listed below, sequenced in a study of cytomegalovirus exposure and HLA in healthy donors. The PCR made use of 60 Vbeta and 13 Jbeta primers. Some clones are missing from TCRdb's copy, which holds only in-frame ones; the method was immunoSEQ multiplex PCR. The table lists 100,000 to 150,000 clones, around 77% of them singletons. Sequenced material: PBMCs. Source of these receptors: a woman in her thirties or forties in good health and CMV-seropositive.

This sequence joins TRBV5-6 and TRBJ2-7; TRBD1 might be the D (6 bases). Looked up from germline, CDR1 is SGHDT and CDR2 is YYEEEE. V was clipped by 1 base and J by 2 bases, with 10 bases between them. The CDR3 has 14 residues. This CDR3 is CASSLTQGTYEQYF. The CDR3 region has the DNA TGTGCCAGCAGCTTGACGCAGGGGACCTACGAGCAGTACTTC.

This sequence joins TRBV11-2 and TRBJ2-6; 10 bases fit TRBD2. CDR1 and CDR2 from the germline V gene are SGHAT and FQNNGV. CDR3 length: 18 amino acids. The V and J ends lost 4 bases and 0 bases, in that order; junction bases with no gene match: 6. The DNA of the CDR3 is TGTGCCAGCAGCTCCCGACTAGCGGGCCCCTCTGGGGCCAACGTCCTGACTTTC. Amino acids: CASSSRLAGPSGANVLTF.

The chain combines TRBV6-6 with TRBJ2-7; 7 bases line up with TRBD1. J was trimmed by 4 bases and V by 1 base; bases with no gene match: 1. From germline, CDR1 is MNHNY and CDR2 SVGAGI (reference sequence). This CDR3 has 13 residues. The CDR3 DNA is TGTGCCAGCAGTTACTACAGGGGATACGAGCAGTACTTC. As protein: CASSYYRGYEQYF.

The chain has TRBV4-1 and TRBJ2-5, with 9 bases aligning to TRBD1. The CDR3 spans 16 residues. Germline V CDR1 and CDR2: MGHRA, YSYEKL. Losses at the gene ends were 1 base for V and 3 bases for J; bases not matched to a gene: 6. The CDR3 DNA reads as TGCGCCAGCAGCCAAGTGGACGGGACAGGGAAAGAGACCCAGTACTTC. Translated: CASSQVDGTGKETQYF.

This clone showed up just once. V and J are TRBV7-9 and TRBJ2-7, with TRBD1 matching over 7 bases. Trimming took 5 bases from V and 3 from J; bases not matched to a gene: 7. Germline CDR1 reads SEHNR; CDR2 reads FQNEAQ (reference sequence). This CDR3 spans 14 amino acids. CDR3 loop: CASSPSGGIYEQYF. The CDR3 bases are TGTGCCAGCAGCCCTTCAGGGGGTATCTACGAGCAGTACTTC.

The sample holds a few counts of this clone. V and J are TRBV5-4 and TRBJ2-7, with 8 bases identical to TRBD1. After removal of 1 base from V and 7 bases from J, the junction contained 4 bases not matched to a gene. The CDR3 runs 13 residues. Germline assignment: CDR1 SGHNT and CDR2 YYREEE (reference sequence). The CDR3: CASSLIGQGEQYF. The CDR3 nucleotides read TGTGCCAGCAGCTTGATCGGACAGGGAGAGCAGTACTTC.

The gene calls are TRBV10-1 and TRBJ1-5; D is possibly TRBD1 (5 bases). The CDR3 loop spans 13 amino acids. V lost 10 bases and J 7 bases, leaving 17 bases between the germline ends. CDR1 is WNHNN and CDR2 is SYGVQD in the germline V gene (reference sequence). The CDR3 sequence is CATSETVGQPQHF. The CDR3 coding sequence is TGCGCCACCAGCGAGACAGTTGGGCAGCCCCAGCATTTT.

This clone was detected only a few times. The rearrangement joins TRBV21-1 to TRBJ2-3; TRBD2 reflects the table's D call only, with no check against the DNA. TRBV21-1 is assigned pseudogene status. This CDR3 has 15 amino acids. The CDR3 loop is CASSKLWGVTDTQYF. The CDR3 DNA reads TGTGCCAGCAGCAAATTATGGGGAGTCACAGATACGCAGTATTTT.

Worth noting for this clone: One junction end disagrees with the germline gene, perhaps due to a read error. The chain carries TRBV28 and TRBJ1-2, with TRBD1 matching over 8 bases. Germline CDR1 is MDHEN and CDR2 is SYDVKM. The CDR3 length is 14 residues. CDR3 sequence reads: CASRLSDRGRGYTF. The CDR3 DNA follows: TGTGCCAGCAGATTATCCGACAGGGGACGCGGCTACACCTTC.

In nucleotides, the CDR3 is TGTGCCAGCAGTTCGGGACTAGCGGATCCCCAAGAGACCCAGTACTTC. Its protein is CASSSGLADPQETQYF. The gene calls are TRBV6-6 and TRBJ2-5; TRBD2 matches at 11 bases. The CDR3 is 16 residues long. In germline, CDR1 is MNHNY, CDR2 SVGAGI (reference sequence). The trim removed 4 bases at V and 1 base at J, leaving 5 bases unmatched.

The chain couples TRBV4-1 to TRBJ1-3; 8 bases align to TRBD1. After removal of 5 bases from V and 8 bases from J, the junction contained 8 bases not matched to a gene. Germline lookup yields CDR1 MGHRA and CDR2 YSYEKL. This CDR3 is built from 14 residues. The CDR3 here is CASSSGGAEDTIYF. CDR3 nucleotide sequence: TGCGCCAGCAGCTCAGGGGGCGCGGAGGACACCATATATTTT.

The chain employs TRBV9 and TRBJ2-1; TRBD2 matches 11 bases. This CDR3 contains 15 residues. J lost 3 bases, V lost 1 base, and 0 bases had no gene match. Germline V lookup: CDR1 SGDLS, CDR2 YYNGEE. The CDR3 DNA follows: TGTGCCAGCAGCGTAACTAGCGGGAGCTACAATGAGCAGTTCTTC. Protein product: CASSVTSGSYNEQFF.

This clone appeared a single time. V usage is TRBV27 and J usage is TRBJ1-1; TRBD1 is a possible D gene (6 bases). The V gene lost 6 bases and the J gene lost 4 bases, with 9 bases spanning the gap. Germline CDR1 and CDR2: MNHEY and SMNVEV (reference sequence). This CDR3 is built from 12 residues. CDR3 loop: CASSQGFTEAFF. The CDR3 DNA sequence: TGTGCCAGCAGCCAGGGGTTCACTGAAGCTTTCTTT.

This clone was seen once. The gene calls are TRBV7-8 and TRBJ2-2; 8 bases fit TRBD2. From germline, CDR1 is SGHVS and CDR2 FQNEAQ. The CDR3 sequence is 18 residues long. The V segment lost 5 bases and the J segment 0 bases; nucleotides outside the gene matches: 11. CDR3 DNA sequence: TGTGCCAGCAGCCCCACTATGACGGGAGGGGCGAACACCGGGGAGCTGTTTTTT. Translated, it gives CASSPTMTGGANTGELFF.

This chain links TRBV6-1 with TRBJ1-5; D may be TRBD1 (6 bases). The CDR3 extends over 13 amino acids. Germline V gives CDR1 MNHNS, CDR2 SASEGT. The V end was cut by 5 bases, the J end by 7 bases, with 12 bases between. This chain's CDR3 is CASSIQGRQPQHF. The DNA for the CDR3 is TGTGCCAGCAGTATACAGGGTAGACAGCCCCAGCATTTT.

This clone was counted only a few times. The chain has TRBV28 and TRBJ1-2; 7 bases map to TRBD1. V was pared by 11 bases and J by 7 bases, with 7 bases of the junction left unmatched. This CDR3 has 11 residues. Germline CDR1 and CDR2: MDHEN and SYDVKM. The CDR3 loop is CAARTGGGYTF. For the CDR3, the DNA is TGTGCCGCCAGGACAGGAGGTGGCTACACCTTC.